Shown below are 24 T cell receptor beta chains from a single sample sequenced in a study of T cells in Graves' hyperthyroidism and ophthalmopathy. There were TCR beta CDR3 regions amplified from RNA transcripts. When the TCR CDR3 underwent first-round RT-PCR, the HTBI primer set was used. MiXCR, applied by TCRdb to the multiplex PCR reads, yields one record per CDR3 protein. This table holds 600,000 to 650,000 distinct CDR3 sequences, around 15% found once. Sequenced sample: blood. These receptor sequences come from a young woman with Graves' hyperthyroidism.

V is TRBV4-2 and J is TRBJ2-5; D perhaps matches TRBD2 (6 bases). The CDR3 covers 15 residues. Germline CDR1 and CDR2: LGHNA and YNFKEQ. V lost 0 bases and J 4 bases, leaving 12 bases between the germline ends. The CDR3 DNA is TGTGCCAGCAGCCAAGATTGGGAGGCCTCAGAGACCCAGTACTTC. It specifies CASSQDWEASETQYF.

This clonotype occurred many times. The rearrangement joins TRBV20-1 to TRBJ2-7, with 7 nucleotides matching TRBD2. Losses at the gene ends were 1 base for V and 0 bases for J; bases not matched to a gene: 6. The germline gives CDR1 DFQATT, CDR2 SNEGSKA (reference sequence). This CDR3 contains 15 residues. The CDR3 bases are TGCAGTGCTAGAGCCGGGCGGGAGAGCTCCTACGAGCAGTACTTC. Translation gives CSARAGRESSYEQYF.

V and J are TRBV29-1 and TRBJ2-3; either TRBD1 or TRBD2 may fit D (6 bases each). The CDR3 consists of 15 residues. The germline V gene encodes CDR1 SQVTM and CDR2 ANQGSEA. V lost 2 bases and J 2 bases, leaving 14 bases between the germline ends. CDR3 sequence: CSVERGVPPTDTQYF. The CDR3 region has the DNA TGCAGCGTTGAAAGGGGGGTTCCTCCCACAGATACGCAGTATTTT.

The sample holds many counts of this clonotype. The CDR3 here is CASSEGPTRIDEQFF. The CDR3 DNA reads as TGTGCCAGCAGTGAAGGACCGACTAGGATCGATGAGCAGTTCTTC. The V call is TRBV6-1, the J call TRBJ2-1, with a weak D call TRBD2 (6 bases). The CDR3 runs to 15 residues. Trimming left V 1 base short and J 8 bases short, with 15 bases between. Germline assignment: CDR1 MNHNS and CDR2 SASEGT.

The rearrangement uses TRBV7-2 and TRBJ2-7; a weak D match, TRBD2 (6 bases). From germline, CDR1 is SGHTA and CDR2 FQGNSA. This CDR3 spans 13 amino acids. V gave up 4 bases and J gave up 5 bases, with 12 bases separating them. The CDR3 coding sequence is TGTGCCAGCAGCTCCGGACTAACCAACGAGCAGTACTTC. It specifies CASSSGLTNEQYF.

This clonotype was picked up many times. Here the CDR3 reads CASSLVVSTTYNEQFF. Written as DNA, the CDR3 is TGTGCCAGCAGCTTAGTGGTATCGACAACCTACAATGAGCAGTTCTTC. This chain uses TRBV11-1 with TRBJ2-1; D unclear. The V and J ends lost 1 base and 2 bases respectively, with 12 bases between them. The CDR3 spans 16 residues. The germline V gene has CDR1 SGHAT and CDR2 FQDESV (reference sequence).

This clonotype was observed a single time. The CDR3, as DNA: TGTGCCAGCAGCGGAGAAAGCTCCTACGAGCAGTACTTC. Residues: CASSGESSYEQYF. The chain is built from TRBV9 and TRBJ2-7; no firm D call. Trimming stripped 3 bases from V and 0 bases from J, with 7 bases between. The germline V gene has CDR1 SGDLS and CDR2 YYNGEE. The CDR3 contains 13 residues. The variable domain in full, completed from reference TRBV9 and TRBJ2-7, reads DSGVTQTPKHLITATGQRVTLRCSPRSGDLSVYWYQQSLDQGLQFLIQYYNGEERAKGNILERFSAQQFPDLHSELNLSSLELGDSALYFCASSGESSYEQYFGPGTRLTVT.

CDR3 sequence reads: CASSWDRESYGYTF. DNA of the CDR3: TGTGCCAGCAGTTGGGACAGGGAAAGCTATGGCTACACCTTC. V gene TRBV27 combines with J gene TRBJ1-2; 9 positions match TRBD1. The CDR3 totals 14 residues. V trimming: 4 bases; J trimming: 4 bases; junction bases outside the gene matches: 4. The germline CDR1 and CDR2 sequences are MNHEY and SMNVEV (reference sequence).

Many counts were recorded for this clonotype. The chain combines TRBV28 with TRBJ2-7, with TRBD2 matching over 14 bases. Trimming cost V 9 bases and J 4 bases; bases outside gene matches: 2. Germline CDR1 reads MDHEN; CDR2 reads SYDVKM. The CDR3 has 13 residues. The CDR3 loop is CASGLAGGYEQYF. The CDR3 bases are TGTGCCAGTGGACTAGCGGGAGGATACGAGCAGTACTTC.

V gene TRBV2 combines with J gene TRBJ2-7, with a weak D call TRBD2 (7 bases). Germline CDR1 is SNHLY and CDR2 is FYNNEI. The CDR3 extends over 13 amino acids. CDR3 protein: CACEGGSSYEQYF. The CDR3 DNA reads TGTGCGTGCGAGGGGGGGAGCTCCTACGAGCAGTACTTC.

The chain couples TRBV24-1 to TRBJ2-7, with unresolved D. The V gene lost 8 bases and the J gene lost 3 bases, with 10 bases spanning the gap. The CDR3 covers 12 residues. CDR1 is KGHDR, CDR2 SFDVKD, per germline. For the CDR3, the DNA is TGTGCCACCAATGAAACTGGCTACGAGCAGTACTTC. Translated, it gives CATNETGYEQYF.

J is TRBJ2-7 and V is TRBV6-4; TRBD2 matches 8 bases. CDR3 length equals 14 residues. Germline V gives CDR1 MRHNA, CDR2 SNTAGT. J gave up 7 bases and V 8 bases, and 13 bases lay outside the gene matches. The CDR3 sequence: CASQVEAGEGEQYF. CDR3 coding DNA: TGTGCCAGCCAAGTAGAAGCGGGAGAGGGTGAGCAGTACTTC.

This clonotype has only a few counts. The chain is built from TRBV2 and TRBJ2-7; 8 nucleotides line up with TRBD2. CDR1 SNHLY and CDR2 FYNNEI come from the germline V gene. The CDR3 runs to 14 residues. Trimming at V came to 1 base and at J to 4 bases, leaving 3 bases not matched to a gene. The CDR3 here is CASSEGSGTYEQYF. CDR3 nucleotide sequence: TGTGCCAGCAGTGAAGGTAGCGGGACTTACGAGCAGTACTTC.

The CDR3 here is CASSLRDALQYF. The CDR3 DNA sequence: TGTGCCAGCAGCTTGAGGGACGCACTCCAGTACTTC. The chain carries TRBV5-4 and TRBJ2-5; D may match TRBD1 or TRBD2 (5 bases each). V was trimmed by 1 base and J by 10 bases, leaving 11 bases between them. The CDR3 totals 12 residues. In germline, CDR1 is SGHNT, CDR2 YYREEE (reference sequence).

This clonotype was counted between two and nine times. V and J are TRBV5-1 and TRBJ2-1; TRBD2 matches at 7 bases. The CDR3 totals 15 residues. Germline V gene sequence: CDR1 SGHRS, CDR2 YFSETQ. Trimming cost V 4 bases and J 6 bases; bases outside gene matches: 10. In DNA form, the CDR3 reads TGCGCCAGCAGCCCCCCTGGCGGGAGTTTCAATGAGCAGTTCTTC. It is translated as CASSPPGGSFNEQFF.

This clonotype was counted many times. This chain connects TRBV3-1 to TRBJ2-5; tentative D call: TRBD2 (5 bases). In germline, CDR1 is LGHDT, CDR2 YNNKEL (reference sequence). The CDR3 runs 14 residues. The V end was cut by 2 bases, the J end by 4 bases, with 11 bases between. The DNA of the CDR3 is TGTGCCAGCAGCCAAAAGGGAGTGCGAGAGACCCAGTACTTC. Amino acid sequence: CASSQKGVRETQYF.

V usage is TRBV29-1 and J usage is TRBJ1-2; no definite D call. This CDR3 region has 11 residues. Germline V gene data show CDR1 as SQVTM and CDR2 as ANQGSEA. Trimming cost V 6 bases and J 4 bases, with 9 bases left between them. CDR3 bases: TGCAGCGTCGTGACTGCCTATGGCTACACCTTC. Its translation: CSVVTAYGYTF.

V gene TRBV6-2 or TRBV6-3 combines with J gene TRBJ2-7; D possibly corresponds to TRBD2 (5 bases). The CDR3 is made up of 14 amino acids. CDR1 is MNHEY and CDR2 is SVGEGT in the germline V gene. Trimming took off 5 bases at V and 5 bases at J, with 16 bases between the two ends. DNA of the CDR3: TGTGCCAGCAGTACACCCGGGAAATCGGACGAGCAGTACTTC. Translation: CASSTPGKSDEQYF.

The chain is built from TRBV20-1 and TRBJ1-6, with D perhaps TRBD1 (6 bases). CDR3 length equals 15 residues. V lost 6 bases to trimming and J lost 10 bases, with 22 bases between them. Germline V lookup: CDR1 DFQATT, CDR2 SNEGSKA (reference sequence). The CDR3 protein is CSALTQTGPGSPLHF. DNA of the CDR3: TGCAGTGCCCTCACACAGACAGGCCCGGGATCACCCCTCCACTTT.

This clonotype was seen at least ten times. The chain uses TRBV28 and TRBJ1-5; D may be TRBD1 (5 bases). Per germline, CDR1 MDHEN and CDR2 SYDVKM. CDR3 size: 14 residues. V lost 3 bases and J 6 bases, leaving 12 bases between the germline ends. The CDR3 sequence is CASSLKGRSQPQHF. CDR3 sequence (DNA): TGTGCCAGCAGTTTGAAGGGACGGAGTCAGCCCCAGCATTTT.

The chain links TRBV6-1 to TRBJ1-2, with 7 positions matching TRBD1. V trimming: 8 bases; J trimming: 4 bases; junction bases outside the gene matches: 7. Per germline, CDR1 MNHNS and CDR2 SASEGT. The CDR3 sequence is 13 residues long. CDR3 sequence (DNA): TGTGCCAGCTGGGGAGGGGGCATCTATGGCTACACCTTC. Translated: CASWGGGIYGYTF.

This clonotype appeared many times. The rearrangement joins TRBV28 to TRBJ2-5, with 11 bases matching TRBD2. After removal of 5 bases from V and 3 bases from J, the junction contained 8 bases not matched to a gene. The CDR3 runs to 16 residues. CDR1 is MDHEN, CDR2 SYDVKM, per germline. The CDR3 here is CASSPSGTSGEETQYF. DNA for the CDR3: TGTGCCAGCAGTCCCTCCGGGACTAGCGGTGAAGAGACCCAGTACTTC.

This clonotype was picked up a small number of times. CDR3 coding DNA: TGTGCCTGGAGTGTACTGGACCCGCACAGGGATCGGTTTGGCGGCTACACCTTC. This gives the protein CAWSVLDPHRDRFGGYTF. V and J are TRBV30 and TRBJ1-2; D might be TRBD1 (6 bases). Germline V CDR1 and CDR2: GTSNPN, SVGIG (reference sequence). Trimming left V 0 bases short and J 8 bases short, with 28 bases between. The CDR3 is 18 amino acids.

The genes are TRBV20-1 and TRBJ2-7; D uncertain. The CDR3 runs to 13 residues. Trimming pared 6 bases from V and 1 base from J, leaving 13 bases between. CDR1 and CDR2 from the germline V gene are DFQATT and SNEGSKA (reference sequence). CDR3 DNA: TGCAGTGCCAGACCACGGGCTTCCTACGAGCAGTACTTC. Translation: CSARPRASYEQYF.